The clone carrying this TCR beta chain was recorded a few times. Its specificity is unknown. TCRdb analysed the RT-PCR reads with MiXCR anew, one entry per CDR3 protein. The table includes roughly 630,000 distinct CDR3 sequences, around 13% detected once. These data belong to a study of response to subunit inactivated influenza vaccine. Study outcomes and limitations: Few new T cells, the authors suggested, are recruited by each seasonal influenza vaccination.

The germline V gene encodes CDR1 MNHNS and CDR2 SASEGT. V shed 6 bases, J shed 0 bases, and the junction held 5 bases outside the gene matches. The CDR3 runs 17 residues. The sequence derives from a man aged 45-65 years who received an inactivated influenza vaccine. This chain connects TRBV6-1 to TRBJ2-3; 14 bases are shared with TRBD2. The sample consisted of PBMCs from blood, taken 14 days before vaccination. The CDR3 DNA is TGTGCCAGCAGCAGGACTAGCGGGAGGATTAGCACAGATACGCAGTATTTT. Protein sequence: CASSRTSGRISTDTQYF.